The entry below gives a single T cell receptor (beta chain) sequence along with its context. As yet, its antigen is unknown. The assay was immunoSEQ multiplex PCR, and TCRdb's table has in-frame clones only and misses some. The sample consists of around 54,000 clones, approximately 89% of them appearing once. The sample is drawn from a study of cytomegalovirus exposure and HLA in healthy donors. CDR1 is SGDLS, CDR2 YYNGEE, per germline. Between the trimmed V and J ends, which lost 3 bases and 0 bases, there was a span of 10 bases. The CDR3 runs to 15 residues. Findings and limits, study-wide: Researchers reported that a few CMV-associated chains were confirmed in vitro as CMV antigen-specific.

The sequencing input was PBMCs. This chain links TRBV9 with TRBJ1-5, with D tentatively TRBD1 (6 bases). This TCR came from a woman aged 18-35 years in good health and CMV-seropositive. The CDR3 loop reads CASSEQGGSNQPQHF. Written as DNA, the CDR3 is TGTGCCAGCAGCGAACAGGGTGGTAGCAATCAGCCCCAGCATTTT. The whole variable domain, filled in from reference TRBV9 and TRBJ1-5, reads DSGVTQTPKHLITATGQRVTLRCSPRSGDLSVYWYQQSLDQGLQFLIQYYNGEERAKGNILERFSAQQFPDLHSELNLSSLELGDSALYFCASSEQGGSNQPQHFGDGTRLSIL.